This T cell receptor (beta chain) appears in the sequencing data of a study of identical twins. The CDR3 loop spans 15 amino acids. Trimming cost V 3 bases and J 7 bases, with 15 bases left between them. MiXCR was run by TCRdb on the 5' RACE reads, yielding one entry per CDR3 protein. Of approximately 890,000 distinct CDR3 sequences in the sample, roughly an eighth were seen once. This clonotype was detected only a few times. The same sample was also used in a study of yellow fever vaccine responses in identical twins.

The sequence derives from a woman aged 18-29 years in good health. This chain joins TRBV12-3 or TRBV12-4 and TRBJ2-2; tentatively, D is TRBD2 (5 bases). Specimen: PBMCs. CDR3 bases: TGTGCCAGCAGTTTGGGAGCCGGTTTCGGCGGGGAGCTGTTTTTT. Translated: CASSLGAGFGGELFF.